Listed below are T cell receptor beta chains from one sample, sequenced in a study of blood T cell repertoires in COVID-19. The protocol was immunoSEQ multiplex PCR, while the TCRdb copy is restricted to in-frame clones and leaves out a portion. Of hundreds of thousands of clones listed, 89% are singletons. Material: peripheral blood. Source of these receptors: a man aged 40-49 years with acute or convalescent COVID-19. CDR3s include the opening cysteine and the closing phenylalanine or tryptophan. D genes are given only for firm matches. The size entry is marked missing in some rows and otherwise reads once, few, many or a size class.

TRBJ2-5,TRBV10-1,-,-,CASSPSKGHQETQYF,TGCGCCAGCAGCCCGAGTAAGGGGCACCAAGAGACCCAGTACTTC
TRBJ1-1,TRBV27,-,-,CASSLARNTEAFF,TGTGCCAGCAGTTTAGCCAGAAACACTGAAGCTTTCTTT
TRBJ2-1,TRBV9,TRBD2,-,CASSETSGRSNEQFF,TGTGCCAGCAGCGAGACTAGCGGGAGGTCGAATGAGCAGTTCTTC
TRBJ1-1,TRBV28,-,-,CASSKFGAGNTEAFF,TGTGCCAGCAGCAAGTTTGGAGCGGGAAACACTGAAGCTTTCTTT
TRBJ1-1,TRBV5-1,TRBD1,-,CASSLSTGGTEAFF,TGCGCCAGCAGCCTATCAACAGGGGGCACTGAAGCTTTCTTT
TRBJ1-2,TRBV30,TRBD1,-,CAWRIGQGQGYTF,TGTGCCTGGAGAATCGGACAGGGCCAAGGCTACACCTTC
TRBJ2-7,TRBV11-2,-,-,CASSSRRADGVTPYEQYF,TGTGCCAGCAGCTCCCGGCGGGCTGATGGGGTCACCCCCTACGAGCAGTACTTC
TRBJ2-7,TRBV21-1,-,-,CASSKAWAGGPYEQYF,TGTGCCAGCAGCAAAGCGTGGGCAGGGGGCCCCTACGAGCAGTACTTC
TRBJ2-5,TRBV28,TRBD2,-,CASSPTTGLAGDYQETQYF,TGTGCCAGCAGTCCGACAACGGGACTAGCGGGAGACTATCAAGAGACCCAGTACTTC
TRBJ2-7,TRBV4-1,TRBD2,-,CASSWGLVRTKGYEQYF,TGCGCCAGCAGCTGGGGACTAGTACGAACAAAAGGCTACGAGCAGTACTTC
TRBJ2-7,TRBV28,-,-,CASSLKVRPVLYEQYF,TGTGCCAGCAGTTTAAAGGTGAGGCCAGTCCTCTACGAGCAGTACTTC
TRBJ1-2,TRBV2,-,few,CASRGEFTGKNGYTF,TGTGCCAGCCGCGGAGAATTTACAGGGAAGAATGGCTACACCTTC
TRBJ2-2,TRBV7-2,TRBD1,-,CASSSRDRGMTGELFF,TGTGCCAGCAGCTCCCGGGACAGGGGGATGACCGGGGAGCTGTTTTTT
TRBJ1-5,TRBV28,-,once,CASSLNRRDFGPQHF,TGTGCCAGCAGTTTAAATCGTCGGGATTTTGGGCCCCAGCATTTT
TRBJ2-3,TRBV11-2,-,-,CASSSRGYTDTQYF,TGTGCCAGCAGCTCCAGGGGTTACACAGATACGCAGTATTTT
TRBJ1-1,TRBV2,-,-,CANSFPPNTEAFF,TGTGCCAATTCTTTTCCTCCGAACACTGAAGCTTTCTTT
TRBJ1-2,TRBV30,-,-,CAWEVGAYGYTF,TGTGCCTGGGAGGTAGGGGCCTATGGCTACACCTTC
TRBJ1-5,TRBV28,TRBD1,-,CASSLWSGGSNQPQHF,TGTGCCAGCAGTTTATGGTCAGGGGGCAGTAATCAGCCCCAGCATTTT
TRBJ1-2,TRBV5-4,TRBD1,-,CASSLERDRGATGYTF,TGTGCCAGCAGCTTGGAAAGGGACAGGGGCGCCACTGGCTACACCTTC
TRBJ1-5,TRBV7-2,-,-,CASSLVAGSQPQHF,TGTGCCAGCAGCTTAGTGGCAGGGTCTCAGCCCCAGCATTTT
TRBJ2-1,TRBV5-6,-,-,CASSLGSSYNEQFF,TGTGCCAGCAGCTTAGGGAGCTCCTACAATGAGCAGTTCTTC
TRBJ2-1,TRBV2,TRBD1,-,CASRRGHNEQFF,TGTGCCAGCAGAAGGGGGCACAATGAGCAGTTCTTC